The rows below give T cell receptor beta chains drawn from one sample of a study of T cell responses to AZD1222 COVID-19 vaccine. Libraries were prepared by immunoSEQ multiplex PCR; TCRdb keeps only in-frame clonotypes and omits some of them. The data contain some 110,000 clones, around 89% of them seen just once; the ten biggest clones take up more than 9%. The sequencing here drew on peripheral blood, taken on day 0 of AZD1222 vaccination. These receptors were collected from an adult in good health. Both conserved end residues are part of each CDR3. The D gene is left open where the match is weak. The size field is filled for only some rows; it gives once, few, many or a size class.

CDR3aa	CDR3nt	abundance	j_gene	v_gene	d_gene
CASSGTGANVLTF	TGTGCCAGTAGTGGGACAGGGGCCAACGTCCTGACTTTC	-	TRBJ2-6	TRBV19	-
CASSGVAKNIQYF	TGTGCCAGCAGCGGTGTAGCCAAAAACATTCAGTACTTC	-	TRBJ2-4	TRBV9	-
CASSPRVTGQSGNTIYF	TGTGCCAGCAGCCCGAGGGTAACAGGACAGTCTGGAAACACCATATATTTT	-	TRBJ1-3	TRBV7-2	-
CATSRDGRADSPLHF	TGTGCCACCAGCAGAGATGGCAGGGCTGATTCACCCCTCCACTTT	-	TRBJ1-6	TRBV15	-
CASSKPDRGNEQFF	TGTGCCAGCAGTAAACCCGACAGGGGGAATGAGCAGTTCTTC	-	TRBJ2-1	TRBV2	TRBD1
CACSDRGYNSPLHF	TGTGCCTGCTCGGATCGGGGATATAATTCACCCCTCCACTTT	-	TRBJ1-6	TRBV25-1	-
CASSLIRDSDEQFF	TGTGCCAGCAGCCTAATCCGGGACAGCGATGAGCAGTTCTTC	-	TRBJ2-1	TRBV13	TRBD1
CASNPGQTGNTIYF	TGCGCCAGCAACCCTGGACAGACCGGAAACACCATATATTTT	-	TRBJ1-3	TRBV5-1	-
CASSERQFYGYTF	TGCGCCAGCAGTGAGAGACAGTTCTATGGCTACACCTTC	-	TRBJ1-2	TRBV10-1	-
CASREREGLGEQYF	TGTGCCAGTAGGGAGCGGGAGGGCCTGGGCGAGCAGTACTTC	-	TRBJ2-7	TRBV19	TRBD2
CASSQDEVREQYF	TGCGCCAGCAGCCAAGATGAGGTGCGAGAGCAGTACTTC	-	TRBJ2-7	TRBV4-1	-
CASSLASGMRETQYF	TGTGCCAGCAGCTTGGCCAGCGGGATGAGGGAGACCCAGTACTTC	-	TRBJ2-5	TRBV5-4	TRBD2
CASSQGQGIYEQYF	TGTGCCAGCAGCCAGGGACAGGGGATCTACGAGCAGTACTTC	-	TRBJ2-7	TRBV3-1/TRBV3-2	TRBD1
CASRNRENTEAFF	TGTGCCAGCAGGAATCGGGAAAACACTGAAGCTTTCTTT	once	TRBJ1-1	TRBV5-6	-
CASSEGSGGHNSPLHF	TGTGCCAGCAGTGAAGGGTCGGGTGGCCATAATTCACCCCTCCACTTT	-	TRBJ1-6	TRBV2	-
CASSSRQNTEAFF	TGTGCCAGCAGTTCCCGACAGAACACTGAAGCTTTCTTT	-	TRBJ1-1	TRBV6-1	-
CASRQGAGEKLFF	TGTGCCAGCAGGCAGGGGGCGGGGGAAAAACTGTTTTTT	-	TRBJ1-4	TRBV6-5	TRBD1
CASSSSRDTQYF	TGCGCCAGCAGCTCTTCAAGGGATACGCAGTATTTT	-	TRBJ2-3	TRBV5-1	-
CASLVGQSSYEQYF	TGTGCCAGCCTAGTAGGGCAGAGCTCCTACGAGCAGTACTTC	-	TRBJ2-7	TRBV6-5	-
CASSLDLYEQYF	TGCGCCAGCAGCCTGGACCTGTACGAGCAGTACTTC	-	TRBJ2-7	TRBV5-1	-
CASSFRIPGVQETQYF	TGTGCCAGCAGCTTCCGGATCCCCGGGGTCCAAGAGACCCAGTACTTC	-	TRBJ2-5	TRBV7-2	-
CASSQQPLGGQPQHF	TGTGCCAGCAGCCAACAGCCGTTAGGGGGTCAGCCCCAGCATTTT	-	TRBJ1-5	TRBV16	-
CASRGLAGAETQYF	TGTGCCAGCAGAGGACTAGCGGGCGCAGAGACCCAGTACTTC	-	TRBJ2-5	TRBV27	TRBD2
CASSRTATYLSGGYTF	TGTGCCAGCAGTCGGACAGCAACCTACCTGTCGGGGGGCTACACCTTC	-	TRBJ1-2	TRBV27	-
CASSIQGSNTGELFF	TGTGCCAGCTCTATCCAGGGTTCGAACACCGGGGAGCTGTTTTTT	-	TRBJ2-2	TRBV18	-
CASSPGTGVPGNQPQHF	TGTGCCAGCAGTCCCGGGACAGGGGTTCCGGGCAATCAGCCCCAGCATTTT	-	TRBJ1-5	TRBV6-6	TRBD1
CASSPQDTGSRNIQYF	TGCGCCAGCAGCCCCCAGGATACAGGGTCTAGGAACATTCAGTACTTC	-	TRBJ2-4	TRBV4-1	-
CASSQGGAGGELFF	TGTGCCAGCAGCCAAGGGGGCGCGGGCGGGGAGCTGTTTTTT	-	TRBJ2-2	TRBV3-1/TRBV3-2	-
CASSRASGTGTGELFF	TGCGCCAGCAGCAGAGCCAGCGGGACAGGCACCGGGGAGCTGTTTTTT	-	TRBJ2-2	TRBV4-1	-
CASSRRALGYGYTF	TGTGCCAGCAGTCGCAGGGCTCTGGGCTATGGCTACACCTTC	-	TRBJ1-2	TRBV13	-
CASSLEGDGSPLHF	TGCGCCAGCAGCTTGGAGGGGGATGGTTCACCCCTCCACTTT	once	TRBJ1-6	TRBV5-1	-
CASSLGQRMRVNTEAFF	TGTGCCAGCAGCTTAGGACAGCGAATGAGGGTGAACACTGAAGCTTTCTTT	-	TRBJ1-1	TRBV7-6	-
CASSDRASGTYNEQFF	TGCGCCAGCAGTGATAGGGCTAGCGGGACCTACAATGAGCAGTTCTTC	-	TRBJ2-1	TRBV10-1	TRBD2
CASSDSAIAGRSTDTQYF	TGTGCCAGCAGTGACTCAGCAATAGCGGGGCGAAGCACAGATACGCAGTATTTT	-	TRBJ2-3	TRBV6-4	TRBD2
CASSKGRYEQYF	TGTGCCAGCAGTAAGGGGCGCTACGAGCAGTACTTC	-	TRBJ2-7	TRBV28	-
CASGGTSGRDTQYF	TGTGCCAGCGGCGGGACTAGCGGGAGAGATACGCAGTATTTT	-	TRBJ2-3	TRBV2	TRBD2
CSVEASNYGYTF	TGCAGCGTTGAGGCTTCTAACTATGGCTACACCTTC	-	TRBJ1-2	TRBV29-1	-
CASSSTTGYGNTIYF	TGTGCCAGCAGCTCGACCACCGGCTATGGAAACACCATATATTTT	-	TRBJ1-3	TRBV7-9	-
CASSLATPSDGYTF	TGTGCCAGCAGCTTGGCGACACCTTCGGATGGCTACACCTTC	-	TRBJ1-2	TRBV5-6	-
CASSNSGTSGWGDTQYF	TGTGCCAGCAGCAACTCCGGGACTAGCGGCTGGGGAGATACGCAGTATTTT	-	TRBJ2-3	TRBV3-1/TRBV3-2	TRBD2
CASSSTGRRETQYF	TGCGCCAGCAGCTCCACAGGGAGGAGGGAGACCCAGTACTTC	-	TRBJ2-5	TRBV5-1	-
CASTYKLGPSQNTGELFF	TGCGCCAGCACCTATAAGCTTGGTCCTAGCCAGAACACCGGGGAGCTGTTTTTT	once	TRBJ2-2	TRBV5-1	-
CASSLEGTGRGEKLFF	TGTGCCAGCAGCTTAGAAGGGACAGGGAGAGGTGAAAAACTGTTTTTT	-	TRBJ1-4	TRBV7-9	TRBD1
CASQKSPTSYEQYF	TGTGCCAGCCAGAAATCCCCAACTAGCTACGAGCAGTACTTC	-	TRBJ2-7	TRBV11-3	-
CASTPDRGWGEKLFF	TGTGCCAGCACCCCGGACAGGGGATGGGGTGAAAAACTGTTTTTT	-	TRBJ1-4	TRBV2	TRBD1
CASSFGGSSYEQYF	TGTGCCAGCAGCTTTGGCGGGAGCTCCTACGAGCAGTACTTC	-	TRBJ2-7	TRBV7-9	TRBD2
CASSPRTDTQYF	TGTGCCAGCAGTCCTCGCACAGATACGCAGTATTTT	-	TRBJ2-3	TRBV3-1/TRBV3-2	-
CASTAMGGTGNTIYF	TGTGCCAGCACCGCGATGGGGGGTACTGGAAACACCATATATTTT	-	TRBJ1-3	TRBV5-6	-
CASSQDSDREDGYTF	TGTGCCAGCAGCCAAGATTCGGACAGGGAGGACGGCTACACCTTC	-	TRBJ1-2	TRBV4-2	TRBD1